A single TCR beta chain is shown here with its context. This entry is derived from a study of blood T cell repertoires in COVID-19. Study background: The cDNA or gDNA used as material had been derived from T cells, B-cell-depleted T cells, or PBMCs.

Profiled with immunoSEQ multiplex PCR; TCRdb holds only in-frame clones, not every one. The table has under 400,000 clones, approximately 89% seen once; the top ten hold 1.5% to 2%. The sequence came from a woman aged 30 to 39 with COVID-19, enrolled during active disease. Sequenced material: peripheral blood.

The chain's CDR3 is CSLSGGTSDTQYF. In DNA, the CDR3 is TGCAGCCTTAGCGGGGGAACATCAGATACGCAGTATTTT. The gene calls are TRBV29-1 and TRBJ2-3; TRBD2 agrees at 9 bases. This CDR3 region has 13 residues. Germline V gives CDR1 SQVTM, CDR2 ANQGSEA. Trimming removed 8 bases from V and 4 bases from J; junction bases left unmatched: 7.